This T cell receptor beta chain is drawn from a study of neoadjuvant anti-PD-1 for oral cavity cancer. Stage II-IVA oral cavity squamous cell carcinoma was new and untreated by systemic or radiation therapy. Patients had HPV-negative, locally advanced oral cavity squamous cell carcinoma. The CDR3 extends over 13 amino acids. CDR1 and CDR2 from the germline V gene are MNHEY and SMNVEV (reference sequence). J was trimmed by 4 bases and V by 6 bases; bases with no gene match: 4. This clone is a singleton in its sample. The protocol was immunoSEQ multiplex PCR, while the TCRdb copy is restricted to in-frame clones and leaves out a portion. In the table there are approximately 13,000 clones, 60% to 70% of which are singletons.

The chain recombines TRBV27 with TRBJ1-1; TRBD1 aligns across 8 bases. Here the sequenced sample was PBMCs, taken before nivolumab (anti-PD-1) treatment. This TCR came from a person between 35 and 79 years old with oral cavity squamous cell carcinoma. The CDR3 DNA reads TGTGCCAGCAGGGATACAGGGGGCACTGAAGCTTTCTTT. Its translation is CASRDTGGTEAFF.